This T cell receptor beta chain appears in the sequencing data of a study of blood T cell repertoires in COVID-19. Overall study context: COVID-19 samples, acute and convalescent, were from the United States, Italy and Spain. The analysed material was cDNA or gDNA that came from T cells, B-cell-depleted T cells, or PBMCs.

Methods used by the authors: Quantification of nucleated cells was approximated via reference gene primer amplification. Profiled with immunoSEQ multiplex PCR; TCRdb holds only in-frame clones, not every one. V and J calls and clone size come straight from that table; D and trimming were deduced from the DNA. This table has a few hundred thousand clones, about 80% appearing once. V was clipped by 4 bases and J by 5 bases; unmatched bases: 12. Germline V CDR1 and CDR2: MNHNS, SASEGT. The CDR3 extends over 18 amino acids. The sequence came from an elderly woman with acute or convalescent COVID-19. The sequenced material came from peripheral blood. The chain carries TRBV6-1 and TRBJ2-1; 12 bases fit TRBD1. For the CDR3, the DNA is TGTGCCAGCAGTGGGGTCCCGGGACAGGGGGCGCATCACAATGAGCAGTTCTTC. Amino acids: CASSGVPGQGAHHNEQFF.